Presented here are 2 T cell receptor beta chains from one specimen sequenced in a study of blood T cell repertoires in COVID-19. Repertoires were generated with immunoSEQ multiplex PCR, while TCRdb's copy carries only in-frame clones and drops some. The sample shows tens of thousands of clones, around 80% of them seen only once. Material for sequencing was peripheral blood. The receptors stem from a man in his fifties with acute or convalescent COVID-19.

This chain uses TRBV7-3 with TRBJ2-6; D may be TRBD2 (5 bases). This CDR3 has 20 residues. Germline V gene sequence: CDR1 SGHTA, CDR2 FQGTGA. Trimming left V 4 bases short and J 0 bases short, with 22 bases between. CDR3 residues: CASSSPGGQTRGSGANVLTF. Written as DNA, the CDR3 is TGTGCCAGCAGCTCTCCCGGAGGCCAAACACGGGGCTCTGGGGCCAACGTCCTGACTTTC. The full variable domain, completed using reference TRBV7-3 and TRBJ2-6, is GAGVSQTPSNKVTEKGKYVELRCDPISGHTALYWYRQSLGQGPEFLIYFQGTGAADDSGLPNDRFFAVRPEGSVSTLKIQRTERGDSAVYLCASSSPGGQTRGSGANVLTFGAGSRLTVL.

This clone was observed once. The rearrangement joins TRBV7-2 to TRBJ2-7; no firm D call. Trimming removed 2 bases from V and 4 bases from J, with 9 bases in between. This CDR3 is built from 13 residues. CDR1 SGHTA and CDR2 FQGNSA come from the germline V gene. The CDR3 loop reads CASSLFSDYEQYF. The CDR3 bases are TGTGCCAGCAGCTTATTTTCAGATTACGAGCAGTACTTC. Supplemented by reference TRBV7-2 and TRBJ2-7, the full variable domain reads GAGVSQSPSNKVTEKGKDVELRCDPISGHTALYWYRQSLGQGLEFLIYFQGNSAPDKSGLPSDRFSAERTGGSVSTLTIQRTQQEDSAVYLCASSLFSDYEQYFGPGTRLTVT.